This record concerns one TCR beta chain sequence. After extraction with the RNeasy kit, roughly 0.45 to 1 ug of the RNA was reverse transcribed using random hexamers. It was immunoSEQ multiplex PCR that amplified TCR beta CDR3 across 54 Vbeta and 13 Jbeta. TCRdb itself ran the immunoSEQ multiplex PCR reads through MiXCR, one entry per CDR3 protein. Of roughly 400,000 distinct CDR3 sequences listed, more than 70% are singletons. The sample comes from a study of CD8 T cells in Susac syndrome. The sequenced sample was CD8+ T cells from PBMCs. The sequence was obtained from a human donor with multiple sclerosis.

The CDR3 DNA reads TGTGCCAGCAGCTTTGCCTCCGGGGAGCTGTTTTTT. Protein: CASSFASGELFF. The genes are TRBV5-4 and TRBJ2-2; D call uncertain. Germline V gene sequence: CDR1 SGHNT, CDR2 YYREEE (reference sequence). The CDR3 sequence is 12 residues long. Between the trimmed V and J ends, which lost 2 bases and 6 bases, there was a span of 5 bases.